The rows below give T cell receptor beta chains drawn from one sample of a study of T-cell memory formation after mild COVID-19. One entry per CDR3 protein, called by TCRdb with MiXCR from the 5' RACE reads. The sample consists of 95,000 to 120,000 distinct CDR3 sequences, 22% of them appearing once. Sequenced: PBMCs or a T cell subset sorted from them (not recorded which). The source is a man aged 18-30 years who had mild COVID-19 (a few samples of this study predate the infection). Cell type and time point are not known. CDR3s include the opening cysteine and the closing phenylalanine or tryptophan. A D gene is named only where the DNA matches it firmly. The size entry is marked missing in some rows and otherwise reads once, few, many or a size class.

V gene	clone size	D gene	J gene	CDR3 DNA	CDR3 protein
TRBV2	.	.	TRBJ2-7	TGTGCCAGCAGTGAAGTCGGACAGACCTACGAGCAGTACTTC	CASSEVGQTYEQYF
TRBV28	few	.	TRBJ2-3	TGTGCCAGCAGTTTCGGCGCCAGGGACAGCACAGATACGCAGTATTTT	CASSFGARDSTDTQYF
TRBV25-1	.	.	TRBJ2-1	TGTGCCAGCAGTGGACAGTACAATGAGCAGTTCTTC	CASSGQYNEQFF
TRBV29-1	.	.	TRBJ1-1	TGCAGCGTTGAAGATGTCAACACTGAAGCTTTCTTT	CSVEDVNTEAFF
TRBV7-9	many	.	TRBJ1-5	TGTGCCAGCAGCCCAGAAGGGAGCCAGCCCCAGCATTTT	CASSPEGSQPQHF
TRBV20-1	.	TRBD1	TRBJ1-1	TGCAGTGCTAGTAGGGGGGACAGCTTGAACACTGAAGCTTTCTTT	CSASRGDSLNTEAFF
TRBV6-2/TRBV6-3	many	.	TRBJ2-3	TGTGCCAGCAGTTACAGGGGTCCAACGCAGTATTTT	CASSYRGPTQYF
TRBV5-8	many	.	TRBJ1-5	TGTGCCAGCAGCTTGGGTACTGGGCTGTGGAATCAGCCCCAGCATTTT	CASSLGTGLWNQPQHF
TRBV27	many	.	TRBJ2-4	TGTGCCAGCAGTTTACCAGGCGGAAACATTCAGTACTTC	CASSLPGGNIQYF
TRBV29-1	few	.	TRBJ2-1	TGCAGCGTTGAAAGTGGTGCAGCCTACAATGAGCAGTTCTTC	CSVESGAAYNEQFF
TRBV4-3	few	.	TRBJ2-7	TGCGCCAGCAGCCAGGGGGTAGGACTCAGCTCCTACGAGCAGTACTTC	CASSQGVGLSSYEQYF
TRBV20-1	.	TRBD1	TRBJ1-5	TGCAGTGCTAGCCCCCCCGACAGGGCAAGTCAGCCCCAGCATTTT	CSASPPDRASQPQHF
TRBV7-2	.	.	TRBJ2-7	TGTGCCAGCAGCCATCGGGGACGGACCTACGAGCAGTACTTC	CASSHRGRTYEQYF
TRBV9	.	TRBD1	TRBJ2-2	TGTGCCAGCAGCGTAGAGGGCAGGGGGCGAGCGGTCGGGGAGCTGTTTTTT	CASSVEGRGRAVGELFF
TRBV21-1	.	.	TRBJ2-2	TGTGCCAGCAGCAAAAGGAAGGGCAGGGGGCGAGGAAACACCGGGGAGCTGTTTTTT	CASSKRKGRGRGNTGELFF
TRBV12-3/TRBV12-4	.	.	TRBJ2-2	TGTGCCAGCAGTCCCTTTGGTGGGGAGTGGACCGGGGAGCTGTTTTTT	CASSPFGGEWTGELFF
TRBV4-1	.	.	TRBJ1-5	TGCGCCAGCAGCCAAGCCAGTATTAGCAATCAGCCCCAGCATTTT	CASSQASISNQPQHF
TRBV27	many	.	TRBJ2-1	TGTGCCAGCAGTTTCGATTCCTACAATGAGCAGTTCTTC	CASSFDSYNEQFF
TRBV12-3/TRBV12-4	.	.	TRBJ2-1	TGTGCCAGCAGTTTAGGAGGCCTCAATGAGCAGTTCTTC	CASSLGGLNEQFF
TRBV4-2	.	TRBD1	TRBJ1-2	TGTGCCAGCAGCCAAGATGGGACAGTCTATGGCTACACCTTC	CASSQDGTVYGYTF
TRBV10-2	.	TRBD1	TRBJ2-1	TGCGCCAGCAGTGAGATCAGGGGGCTGATCGATGAGCAGTTCTTC	CASSEIRGLIDEQFF
TRBV29-1	few	.	TRBJ2-1	TGCAGCGTTGAAGATCTTGCCCCTGAGCAGTTCTTC	CSVEDLAPEQFF
TRBV6-6	.	.	TRBJ2-7	TGTGCCAGCAGTTACGGGGGTCGGGGAACCTACGAGCAGTACTTC	CASSYGGRGTYEQYF
TRBV6-5	few	.	TRBJ2-5	TGTGCCAGCAGAGACGACGAGTCCAACCAAGAGACCCAGTACTTC	CASRDDESNQETQYF
TRBV6-6	.	.	TRBJ2-5	TGTGCCAGCAGTTACCTCCGACCGGGGGATGAGACCCAGTACTTC	CASSYLRPGDETQYF
TRBV2	few	.	TRBJ1-5	TGTGCCAGCAGTGAACCGGGGGATCAGCCCCAGCATTTT	CASSEPGDQPQHF
TRBV15	.	.	TRBJ1-5	TGTGCCACCAGCAGAGATCAGGGTCGGGGCCAGCCCCAGCATTTT	CATSRDQGRGQPQHF
TRBV19	few	.	TRBJ1-1	TGTGCCAGTAGTACCAGGTTGCACAGGGAGAACACTGAAGCTTTCTTT	CASSTRLHRENTEAFF
TRBV7-9	.	.	TRBJ1-1	TGTGCCAGCGGTCTGGGGGGAGAAGCTTTCTTT	CASGLGGEAFF
TRBV5-1	few	TRBD2	TRBJ2-3	TGCGCCAGCAGCTCGTCTAGCGGGGGGAGTTATGATACGCAGTATTTT	CASSSSSGGSYDTQYF
TRBV4-3	few	.	TRBJ1-1	TGCGCCAGCATGGGCAGGAACACTGAAGCTTTCTTT	CASMGRNTEAFF
TRBV20-1	few	TRBD2	TRBJ2-3	TGCAGTGCTAGTGGGACTAGCCATAGATATACGCAGTATTTT	CSASGTSHRYTQYF
TRBV4-3	.	TRBD2	TRBJ2-1	TGCGCCAGCAGCCAAGATCTGGCTAGCGGGGGACTTTACAATGAGCAGTTCTTC	CASSQDLASGGLYNEQFF
TRBV30	few	.	TRBJ2-3	TGTGCCTGGACTGCAGGGTCTAGCACAGATACGCAGTATTTT	CAWTAGSSTDTQYF
TRBV7-9	.	.	TRBJ1-1	TGTGCCAGCAGAGGACGGATGAACACTGAAGCTTTCTTT	CASRGRMNTEAFF
TRBV7-9	few	.	TRBJ2-4	TGTGCCAGCAGCTTAGTCCAGGGGAAGGACGCCAAAAACATTCAGTACTTC	CASSLVQGKDAKNIQYF
TRBV4-3	.	.	TRBJ1-1	TGCGCCAGCAGCCCTACCCTGGGGAACACTGAAGCTTTCTTT	CASSPTLGNTEAFF
TRBV7-8	.	.	TRBJ1-5	TGTGCCAGCAGCTTAGGACAGGTGGGGCAGCCCCAGCATTTT	CASSLGQVGQPQHF
TRBV12-3/TRBV12-4	.	TRBD2	TRBJ2-5	TGTGCCAGCAGAGGCAGCGGGGGACCTCCCCAAGAGACCCAGTACTTC	CASRGSGGPPQETQYF
TRBV5-6	.	TRBD1	TRBJ1-4	TGTGCCAGCAGCGGATCTCAGGGGGTTTTGTTTTTT	CASSGSQGVLFF
TRBV9	few	TRBD1	TRBJ2-2	TGTGCCAGCAGCGGCCGGGACAGGGGGCTCCCCGGGGAGCTGTTTTTT	CASSGRDRGLPGELFF
TRBV5-5	.	TRBD2	TRBJ2-2	TGTGCCAGCAGCCCGCCGGGACTAGCGGGGTCCAGGGAGCTGTTTTTT	CASSPPGLAGSRELFF
TRBV9	few	TRBD1	TRBJ2-2	TGTGCCAGCAGCGTATCAGGGGGATATACCGGGGAGCTGTTTTTT	CASSVSGGYTGELFF
TRBV6-2/TRBV6-3	.	.	TRBJ1-1	TGTGCCAGCAGTTACCGGGAGAGGGCTGTTTTCTCTGAAGCTTTCTTT	CASSYRERAVFSEAFF
TRBV6-6	.	.	TRBJ2-6	TGTGCCAGCCAACCAGGGGACTCTGGGGCCAACGTCCTGGCTTTC	CASQPGDSGANVLAF
TRBV10-3	many	.	TRBJ2-2	TGTGCCATCGGGATCACCGGGGAGCTGTTTTTT	CAIGITGELFF
TRBV7-8	few	TRBD2	TRBJ2-1	TGTGCCAGCAGCCCGCCGGGACTAGCGGGGGGAAGCTCCTACAATGAGCAGTTCTTC	CASSPPGLAGGSSYNEQFF
TRBV12-3/TRBV12-4	.	.	TRBJ1-1	TGTGCCAGCAGCCCTCCCAGTGTTACTGAAGCTTTCTTT	CASSPPSVTEAFF
TRBV12-3/TRBV12-4	.	.	TRBJ1-1	TGTGACAGCAGTTTAGCAGGGTTGGGCACTGAAGCTTTCTTT	CDSSLAGLGTEAFF
TRBV5-1	.	TRBD1	TRBJ2-1	TGCGCCAGCAGCGCTGGACAGGGCAACAATGAGCAGTTCTTC	CASSAGQGNNEQFF